The 27 T cell receptor beta chains presented below share a single source sample, sequenced in a study of shared clonotypes between healthy human individuals. Naive CD8 cells lacked CD45RO and underwent positive selection for CCR7, leaving out terminally differentiated effector memory CD45RA+ cells. TCRdb's table, derived via immunoSEQ multiplex PCR, lists solely in-frame clones and lacks some. The repertoire holds roughly 2 million clones, about 95% seen once, with about 1.1% in the top ten. The sequencing input was naive CD8+ T cells sorted from blood. These receptor sequences come from a young man in good health.

The rearrangement joins TRBV27 to TRBJ1-4; weak D call: TRBD1 (6 bases). The V and J ends lost 4 bases and 7 bases respectively, with 10 bases between them. Germline V gene lookup returns CDR1 MNHEY and CDR2 SMNVEV (reference sequence). This CDR3 has 13 residues. The CDR3 is CASSYGQIEKLFF. CDR3 sequence (DNA): TGTGCCAGCAGTTACGGACAGATTGAAAAACTGTTTTTT.

The chain employs TRBV2 and TRBJ1-4; D is undetermined. Trimming removed 1 base from V and 2 bases from J, with 8 bases in between. From germline, CDR1 is SNHLY and CDR2 FYNNEI. This CDR3 spans 15 amino acids. For the CDR3, the DNA is TGTGCCAGCAGTGAAGGGGGTTTGACTAATGAAAAACTGTTTTTT. Its protein product is CASSEGGLTNEKLFF.

The chain employs TRBV29-1 and TRBJ2-1, with D possibly being TRBD2 (5 bases). Looked up from germline, CDR1 is SQVTM and CDR2 is ANQGSEA. V gave up 1 base and J gave up 1 base, with 8 bases separating them. This CDR3 has 14 amino acids. The chain's CDR3 is CSVEVPGSYNEQFF. CDR3 nucleotide sequence: TGCAGCGTTGAAGTACCGGGATCCTACAATGAGCAGTTCTTC.

This chain joins TRBV7-6 and TRBJ2-5; unclear D gene. V gave up 5 bases and J gave up 0 bases, with 13 bases separating them. The CDR3 has 15 amino acids. Germline CDR1 and CDR2: SGHVS and FNYEAQ. The CDR3: CASSDRTEHQETQYF. Here the CDR3 DNA reads TGTGCCAGCAGCGATCGGACGGAACACCAAGAGACCCAGTACTTC.

The chain uses TRBV19 and TRBJ2-7, with 8 bases identical to TRBD1. Germline trimming cut 2 bases from V and 3 bases from J; bases unmatched to any gene: 3. Germline values: CDR1 LNHDA, CDR2 SQIVND (reference sequence). CDR3 length: 14 residues. CDR3 protein: CASSIPDRGYEQYF. CDR3 bases: TGTGCCAGTAGTATACCAGACAGGGGCTACGAGCAGTACTTC.

As to this clone: Other DNA sequences of this sample code for an identical CDR3. The chain carries TRBV27 and TRBJ1-5; no reliable D call. The CDR3 is made up of 14 amino acids. The ends were cut back, 2 bases at V and 1 base at J, with 6 bases in the middle. Germline loops: CDR1 MNHEY, CDR2 SMNVEV (reference sequence). This CDR3 is CASSLLGSNQPQHF. Written as DNA, the CDR3 is TGTGCCAGCAGTTTACTTGGGAGCAATCAGCCCCAGCATTTT.

The rearrangement joins TRBV5-1 to TRBJ1-5, with D perhaps matching TRBD1 (5 bases). V was clipped by 4 bases and J by 3 bases, with 11 bases between them. The length of the CDR3 is 14 residues. The germline V gene has CDR1 SGHRS and CDR2 YFSETQ. The CDR3 DNA reads as TGCGCCAGCAGCGACGGGACCTTCAATCAGCCCCAGCATTTT. Its translation: CASSDGTFNQPQHF.

The chain has TRBV5-4 and TRBJ2-5; 9 bases fit TRBD1. CDR3 length equals 16 residues. The trim removed 7 bases at V and 5 bases at J, leaving 15 bases unmatched. Germline assignment: CDR1 SGHNT and CDR2 YYREEE (reference sequence). The CDR3, as DNA: TGTGCCAGCGAAGGATGGGGAGGGACAGGGAGCGAGACCCAGTACTTC. Translation gives CASEGWGGTGSETQYF.

The J gene is TRBJ2-7, the V gene TRBV6-5; D uncertain. Germline V lookup: CDR1 MNHEY, CDR2 SVGAGI. V was cut by 2 bases and J by 6 bases, with 11 bases left in between. CDR3 size: 13 residues. The CDR3 region is CASSYARSSEQYF. As DNA, the CDR3 is TGTGCCAGCAGTTACGCCAGGTCATCCGAGCAGTACTTC.

CDR3 protein: CASSLPQGTYNEQFF. The CDR3 region has the DNA TGTGCCAGCAGCTTACCCCAGGGGACGTACAATGAGCAGTTCTTC. This sequence joins TRBV7-9 and TRBJ2-1, with D tentatively TRBD1 (6 bases). Trimming pared 2 bases from V and 4 bases from J, leaving 12 bases between. Germline V lookup: CDR1 SEHNR, CDR2 FQNEAQ (reference sequence). The CDR3 extends over 15 amino acids.

The chain has TRBV27 and TRBJ2-1; TRBD1 or TRBD2 may be the D gene (5 bases each). The V end was cut by 4 bases, the J end by 0 bases, with 10 bases between. CDR3 length equals 15 residues. Per the germline V gene, CDR1 is MNHEY and CDR2 is SMNVEV (reference sequence). The CDR3: CASSYLGTSYNEQFF. In DNA, the CDR3 is TGTGCCAGCAGTTATCTAGGGACCTCCTACAATGAGCAGTTCTTC.

V gene TRBV7-9 combines with J gene TRBJ1-5, with a tentative D call TRBD1 (6 bases). Germline V gene sequence: CDR1 SEHNR, CDR2 FQNEAQ (reference sequence). The V end was cut by 5 bases, the J end by 0 bases, with 17 bases between. The CDR3 covers 17 residues. The CDR3 sequence is CASSQGGGQYSNQPQHF. CDR3 nucleotides: TGTGCCAGCAGCCAAGGGGGGGGGCAGTATAGCAATCAGCCCCAGCATTTT.

The chain employs TRBV10-2 and TRBJ2-7, with 7 bases identical to TRBD1. Germline CDR1 WSHSY, CDR2 SAAADI. This CDR3 contains 15 residues. Germline trimming cut 0 bases from V and 3 bases from J; bases unmatched to any gene: 5. The CDR3 coding sequence is TGCGCCAGCAGTGAGTCTCGAGGGGGCTTCTACGAGCAGTACTTC. Its protein is CASSESRGGFYEQYF.

The chain joins TRBV19 to TRBJ1-6; 10 bases map to TRBD1. This CDR3 is built from 14 residues. V shed 9 bases, J shed 10 bases, and the junction held 9 bases outside the gene matches. CDR1 is LNHDA, CDR2 SQIVND, per germline (reference sequence). The CDR3 sequence: CASEGQGVGSPLHF. The CDR3 region has the DNA TGTGCCAGCGAAGGACAGGGGGTAGGGTCACCCCTCCACTTT.

This clone is a singleton in its sample. The rearrangement uses TRBV7-9 and TRBJ1-2, with D possibly matching TRBD1 (5 bases). V was cut by 2 bases and J by 0 bases, with 16 bases left in between. CDR1 and CDR2 (germline): SEHNR, FQNEAQ (reference sequence). The length of the CDR3 is 17 residues. The CDR3 reads CASSLSLRERANYGYTF. The CDR3 DNA follows: TGTGCCAGCAGCTTAAGTCTCAGGGAGAGAGCTAACTATGGCTACACCTTC.

This clone showed up just a few times. The same CDR3 arises from other DNA sequences in this sample as well. The rearrangement uses TRBV13 and TRBJ2-7; D is undetermined. Trimming removed 1 base from V and 0 bases from J, with 1 base in between. This CDR3 is 12 amino acids long. Germline assignment: CDR1 PRHDT and CDR2 FYEKMQ (reference sequence). CDR3 sequence reads: CASSLASYEQYF. CDR3 nucleotides: TGTGCCAGCAGCTTAGCCTCCTACGAGCAGTACTTC.

The gene calls are TRBV7-6 and TRBJ2-3, with a tentative D call TRBD2 (5 bases). V lost 5 bases, J lost 3 bases, and 9 bases lay in between. CDR1 and CDR2 (germline): SGHVS, FNYEAQ. The CDR3 totals 13 residues. CDR3 nucleotide sequence: TGTGCCAGCAGCCCGTGGGAGACAGATACGCAGTATTTT. Protein product: CASSPWETDTQYF.

The V and J genes are TRBV11-2 and TRBJ2-1, with D possibly matching TRBD2 (6 bases). This CDR3 contains 13 residues. Per germline, CDR1 SGHAT and CDR2 FQNNGV. V gave up 5 bases and J gave up 8 bases, with 13 bases separating them. Here the CDR3 reads CASSPSDGYEQFF. The CDR3 DNA sequence: TGTGCCAGCAGCCCTAGCGACGGCTATGAGCAGTTCTTC.

CDR3 nucleotides: TGTGCCAGCAGTGAAGATGGACAGGGGGGTACTGAAGCTTTCTTT. Its protein product is CASSEDGQGGTEAFF. The chain uses TRBV6-1 and TRBJ1-1; 10 bases are a match to TRBD1. V was pared by 1 base and J by 5 bases, with 4 bases of the junction left unmatched. This CDR3 contains 15 residues. From germline, CDR1 is MNHNS and CDR2 SASEGT.

The chain is built from TRBV7-9 and TRBJ2-1; 12 bases are shared with TRBD2. With 1 base clipped from V and 8 bases from J, the junction kept 6 bases outside the gene matches. The CDR3 has 16 residues. Germline loops: CDR1 SEHNR, CDR2 FQNEAQ (reference sequence). The CDR3 reads CASSLEWTSGVYEQFF. For the CDR3, the DNA is TGTGCCAGCAGCTTAGAGTGGACTAGCGGGGTATATGAGCAGTTCTTC.

The genes are TRBV19 and TRBJ1-6, with a weak D call TRBD1 (6 bases). The V and J ends lost 6 bases and 7 bases respectively, with 13 bases between them. Germline V gene data show CDR1 as LNHDA and CDR2 as SQIVND (reference sequence). CDR3 length equals 14 residues. Written as DNA, the CDR3 is TGTGCCAGTAGCTGGGACATCTACAATTCACCCCTCCACTTT. The encoded protein is CASSWDIYNSPLHF.

V and J are TRBV7-9 and TRBJ2-2; D unresolved. The V end lost 2 bases, the J end lost 6 bases, and 4 bases lay between the germline ends. CDR1 SEHNR and CDR2 FQNEAQ come from the germline V gene (reference sequence). The CDR3 is made up of 12 amino acids. In DNA form, the CDR3 reads TGTGCCAGCAGCTTACGCCCCGGGGAGCTGTTTTTT. Encoded protein: CASSLRPGELFF.

The chain combines TRBV28 with TRBJ2-2, with 7 bases lining up with TRBD1. CDR1 is MDHEN and CDR2 is SYDVKM in the germline V gene. V lost 5 bases and J lost 5; bases outside the gene matches: 8. This CDR3 contains 15 residues. The CDR3 nucleotides read TGTGCCAGCAGTCCTACAGGGGCCGCGACCGGGGAGCTGTTTTTT. Amino acid sequence: CASSPTGAATGELFF.

This sequence joins TRBV14 and TRBJ2-1; D is ambiguous. Germline V gene lookup returns CDR1 SGHDN and CDR2 FVKESK. The V and J ends lost 0 bases and 3 bases respectively, with 9 bases between them. The CDR3 is 15 amino acids. The CDR3 coding sequence is TGTGCCAGCAGCCAAGAAACTACGGTCTACAATGAGCAGTTCTTC. Translating gives CASSQETTVYNEQFF. Looking up the rest from reference TRBV14 and TRBJ2-1 gives the full variable domain: EAGVTQFPSHSVIEKGQTVTLRCDPISGHDNLYWYRRVMGKEIKFLLHFVKESKQDESGMPNNRFLAERTGGTYSTLKVQPAELEDSGVYFCASSQETTVYNEQFFGPGTRLTVL.

The chain carries TRBV19 and TRBJ1-6; D is ambiguous. Germline V gives CDR1 LNHDA, CDR2 SQIVND (reference sequence). V lost 6 bases and J 7 bases, leaving 7 bases between the germline ends. The CDR3 has 12 residues. The DNA for the CDR3 is TGTGCCAGTAGCTACGCAAATTCACCCCTCCACTTT. Encoded protein: CASSYANSPLHF.

This clone was observed a handful of times. V usage is TRBV30 and J usage is TRBJ2-5, with 8 positions matching TRBD2. V was clipped by 2 bases and J by 3 bases; unmatched bases: 5. Germline CDR1 and CDR2: GTSNPN and SVGIG (reference sequence). CDR3 length: 14 amino acids. DNA for the CDR3: TGTGCCTGGAGTATAGGCGGGGGGAAAGAGACCCAGTACTTC. This encodes CAWSIGGGKETQYF.

Comments on this clone: This specimen includes other DNA sequences encoding the same CDR3. The chain is built from TRBV7-9 and TRBJ2-7, with D perhaps given as TRBD1 or TRBD2 (5 bases each). Germline CDR1 reads SEHNR; CDR2 reads FQNEAQ (reference sequence). The CDR3 length is 12 residues. Trimming pared 5 bases from V and 6 bases from J, leaving 11 bases between. The CDR3 loop is CASSLGTAEQYF. CDR3 sequence (DNA): TGTGCCAGCAGCCTAGGGACGGCCGAGCAGTACTTC.